Below are 29 T cell receptor beta chains sequenced from a single sample in a study of beta chain features in type 1 diabetes. As every portion of the isolated RNA was reverse transcribed, the sequencing read expressed TCRB transcripts. Assay: immunoSEQ multiplex PCR; the TCRdb copy retains only in-frame clones and omits some. The repertoire holds 20,000 to 30,000 clones, roughly 53% seen once, with 0.3% in the top ten. Which antigens these TCRs recognize remains unknown. Study-wide results and caveats: Moderate but significant shortening of TCRB CDR3s was recorded in all four CD4+ subsets from Type 1 diabetes patients.

The sample taken for sequencing was stem cell memory CD4+ T cells from blood. These receptors originate from a man aged 25 to 40 with type 1 diabetes.

This clone showed up just a few times. The V gene is TRBV5-1, the J gene TRBJ1-5, with TRBD1 matching over 7 bases. This CDR3 is built from 13 residues. Germline trimming cut 4 bases from V and 5 bases from J; bases unmatched to any gene: 3. CDR1 and CDR2 from the germline V gene are SGHRS and YFSETQ. The CDR3 loop reads CASSRTGDQPQHF. For the CDR3, the DNA is TGCGCCAGCAGCCGGACAGGCGATCAGCCCCAGCATTTT.

The V gene is TRBV7-9, the J gene TRBJ2-7; D unclear. CDR3 size: 14 residues. V shed 1 base and J shed 3 bases, with 10 bases lying between them. Per the germline V gene, CDR1 is SEHNR and CDR2 is FQNEAQ (reference sequence). As DNA, the CDR3 is TGTGCCAGCAGCTTAGGAACTGGTTTCTACGAGCAGTACTTC. Protein: CASSLGTGFYEQYF.

The chain links TRBV7-6 to TRBJ1-2, with D unresolved. CDR3 length equals 13 residues. Per the germline V gene, CDR1 is SGHVS and CDR2 is FNYEAQ. V lost 5 bases, J lost 10 bases, and 17 bases lay in between. CDR3 loop: CASSPRQVHDYTF. The CDR3 bases are TGTGCCAGCAGCCCCCGGCAGGTTCACGACTACACCTTC.

This clone showed up just a few times. The rearrangement links TRBV19 to TRBJ1-1; D unresolved. Trimming cost V 4 bases and J 2 bases, with 8 bases left between them. The V gene's germline CDR1 is LNHDA and CDR2 SQIVND (reference sequence). This CDR3 has 13 residues. The CDR3 spells CASSNGANTEAFF. The CDR3 DNA sequence: TGTGCCAGTAGTAACGGAGCTAACACTGAAGCTTTCTTT.

The V and J genes are TRBV11-3 and TRBJ2-3; TRBD2 aligns across 8 bases. Germline assignment: CDR1 SGHNT and CDR2 YENEEA. The CDR3 runs 14 residues. The V and J ends lost 7 bases and 8 bases, in that order; junction bases with no gene match: 11. The CDR3 sequence is CASTSQRGPLTQYF. CDR3 bases: TGTGCCAGCACCTCCCAGCGGGGGCCTCTTACGCAGTATTTT. Variable domain in full (rest from reference TRBV11-3 and TRBJ2-3): EAGVVQSPRYKIIEKKQPVAFWCNPISGHNTLYWYLQNLGQGPELLIRYENEEAVDDSQLPKDRFSAERLKGVDSTLKIQPAELGDSAVYLCASTSQRGPLTQYFGPGTRLTVL.

This clone was seen only a few times. V gene TRBV6-1 combines with J gene TRBJ2-3; D is unresolved. Looked up from germline, CDR1 is MNHNS and CDR2 is SASEGT. Trimming pared 3 bases from V and 1 base from J, leaving 11 bases between. The CDR3 consists of 15 residues. The CDR3 bases are TGTGCCAGCAGTGATTCCTCCGAGGGCACAGATACGCAGTATTTT. It codes for CASSDSSEGTDTQYF.

V is TRBV7-9 and J is TRBJ1-4, with D maybe TRBD1 (6 bases). V gave up 1 base and J gave up 6 bases, with 12 bases separating them. The CDR3 runs 15 residues. Germline V lookup: CDR1 SEHNR, CDR2 FQNEAQ (reference sequence). The CDR3 loop is CASSLDGTRDEKLFF. The CDR3, as DNA: TGTGCCAGCAGCTTAGACGGGACAAGGGATGAAAAACTGTTTTTT.

This clone has more than one count but fewer than ten. The V call is TRBV19, the J call TRBJ1-2, with unresolved D. V was trimmed by 8 bases and J by 4 bases, leaving 11 bases between them. This CDR3 has 12 amino acids. Germline CDR1 is LNHDA and CDR2 is SQIVND (reference sequence). The CDR3 bases are TGTGCCAGTGCTAGAGTCGGCTATGGCTACACCTTC. Encoded protein: CASARVGYGYTF.

This chain links TRBV6-1 with TRBJ2-2; 8 bases align to TRBD1. Germline V gene data show CDR1 as MNHNS and CDR2 as SASEGT. The CDR3 length is 14 residues. Germline trimming cut 7 bases from V and 1 base from J; bases unmatched to any gene: 2. CDR3 DNA: TGTGCCAGCACCACAGGGGGGAACACCGGGGAGCTGTTTTTT. As protein: CASTTGGNTGELFF.

The chain couples TRBV11-3 to TRBJ1-5; TRBD1 matches at 11 bases. The CDR3 spans 15 residues. The V gene end was trimmed by 5 bases and the J gene end by 5 bases; junction bases not matched to a gene: 5. Germline V gene data show CDR1 as SGHNT and CDR2 as YENEEA. CDR3: CASSPGQGAYQPQHF. The DNA for the CDR3 is TGTGCCAGCAGCCCAGGACAGGGGGCATATCAGCCCCAGCATTTT. Combining the CDR3 with reference TRBV11-3 and TRBJ1-5 gives the whole variable domain EAGVVQSPRYKIIEKKQPVAFWCNPISGHNTLYWYLQNLGQGPELLIRYENEEAVDDSQLPKDRFSAERLKGVDSTLKIQPAELGDSAVYLCASSPGQGAYQPQHFGDGTRLSIL.

This clone has only a few counts. CDR3 sequence (DNA): TGCGCCAGCAGCTTGGGCTCCACTGATACGCAGTATTTT. This encodes CASSLGSTDTQYF. V gene TRBV5-1 combines with J gene TRBJ2-3; no reliable D call. Trimming removed 0 bases from V and 6 bases from J, with 8 bases in between. The CDR3 sequence is 13 residues long. Germline V CDR1 and CDR2: SGHRS, YFSETQ.

This chain links TRBV19 with TRBJ1-1; TRBD1 matches at 8 bases. Losses at the gene ends were 8 bases for V and 4 bases for J; bases not matched to a gene: 9. The CDR3 totals 14 residues. Germline V gene lookup returns CDR1 LNHDA and CDR2 SQIVND (reference sequence). CDR3 DNA sequence: TGTGCCAGTGTGACAGGGGAGGACTTCACTGAAGCTTTCTTT. Protein product: CASVTGEDFTEAFF.

This chain joins TRBV5-1 and TRBJ2-5, with 7 bases identical to TRBD1. V lost 4 bases, J lost 5 bases, and 5 bases stayed unmatched. Germline V gene sequence: CDR1 SGHRS, CDR2 YFSETQ. This CDR3 contains 13 residues. The CDR3 DNA reads TGCGCCAGCAGCCAAGGGGGCAGGGAGACCCAGTACTTC. It yields the protein CASSQGGRETQYF.

The V gene is TRBV2, the J gene TRBJ1-5; D is possibly TRBD1 (5 bases). From germline, CDR1 is SNHLY and CDR2 FYNNEI. V gave up 5 bases and J gave up 0 bases, with 14 bases separating them. The CDR3 spans 16 residues. CDR3 residues: CASSSGQLYSNQPQHF. Written as DNA, the CDR3 is TGTGCCAGCAGTAGTGGACAACTTTATAGCAATCAGCCCCAGCATTTT.

This chain uses TRBV7-9 with TRBJ2-2; 9 nucleotides line up with TRBD2. This CDR3 is built from 15 residues. The germline V gene encodes CDR1 SEHNR and CDR2 FQNEAQ (reference sequence). J was trimmed by 7 bases and V by 2 bases; bases with no gene match: 5. The CDR3 region is CASSLSERGVGELFF. CDR3 in DNA: TGTGCCAGCAGCTTATCGGAGCGGGGGGTCGGGGAGCTGTTTTTT. Full variable domain (rest looked up from reference TRBV7-9 and TRBJ2-2): DTGVSQNPRHKITKRGQNVTFRCDPISEHNRLYWYRQTLGQGPEFLTYFQNEAQLEKSRLLSDRFSAERPKGSFSTLEIQRTEQGDSAMYLCASSLSERGVGELFFGEGSRLTVL.

The chain's CDR3 is CASSLGLAGVETQYF. Written as DNA, the CDR3 is TGCGCCAGCAGCTTGGGACTAGCGGGAGTGGAGACCCAGTACTTC. The chain has TRBV5-1 and TRBJ2-5; 12 bases map to TRBD2. This CDR3 has 15 residues. Germline loops: CDR1 SGHRS, CDR2 YFSETQ. V gave up 0 bases and J gave up 5 bases; unmatched junction bases: 2.

V and J are TRBV10-3 and TRBJ1-2, with D tentatively TRBD1 (5 bases). V shed 8 bases and J shed 6 bases, with 22 bases lying between them. Germline V gives CDR1 ENHRY, CDR2 SYGVKD. The CDR3 totals 15 residues. CDR3 residues: CAIVGGEYEGDGYTF. The DNA of the CDR3 is TGTGCCATCGTTGGAGGGGAATACGAAGGCGATGGCTACACCTTC.

This chain links TRBV9 with TRBJ1-1, with a tentative D call TRBD1 (6 bases). Germline V CDR1 and CDR2: SGDLS, YYNGEE. The germline V and J ends were trimmed by 0 bases and 1 base, with 10 bases remaining between them. This CDR3 has 15 residues. CDR3 in amino acids: CASSVASGENTEAFF. The CDR3 DNA is TGTGCCAGCAGCGTAGCTTCAGGGGAGAACACTGAAGCTTTCTTT.

This chain joins TRBV5-1 and TRBJ2-1; no definite D call. This CDR3 region has 17 residues. Germline V lookup: CDR1 SGHRS, CDR2 YFSETQ. The V gene lost 4 bases and the J gene lost 7 bases, with 24 bases spanning the gap. CDR3 sequence: CASSLRPSGRNGNEQFF. The CDR3 DNA follows: TGCGCCAGCAGCCTTCGGCCCTCCGGCCGTAACGGGAATGAGCAGTTCTTC.

The chain joins TRBV4-1 to TRBJ2-3; maybe TRBD1 (6 bases). Germline CDR1 and CDR2: MGHRA and YSYEKL. V was trimmed by 2 bases and J by 0 bases, leaving 12 bases between them. This CDR3 is 16 amino acids long. The CDR3 coding sequence is TGCGCCAGCAGCCAATATGTGCAGGGGAGCACAGATACGCAGTATTTT. Its translation is CASSQYVQGSTDTQYF.

The sample holds a few counts of this clone. The V gene is TRBV13, the J gene TRBJ1-6, with D perhaps matching TRBD1 (6 bases). The germline CDR1 and CDR2 sequences are PRHDT and FYEKMQ (reference sequence). The CDR3 has 13 amino acids. The V end was cut by 2 bases, the J end by 9 bases, with 8 bases between. CDR3 amino acids: CASSLQGTSPLHF. The CDR3 region has the DNA TGTGCCAGCAGCTTACAGGGGACTTCACCCCTCCACTTT.

V and J are TRBV21-1 and TRBJ2-6; TRBD1 was called by the table and not checked on the DNA. TRBV21-1 is listed as a pseudogene. This CDR3 has 17 residues. The CDR3 reads CASKATGGLSGANVLTF. In DNA, the CDR3 is TGTGCCAGCAAGGCGACAGGGGGTTTGTCTGGGGCCAACGTCCTGACTTTC.

The V gene is TRBV6-1, the J gene TRBJ1-1; D might be TRBD1 (5 bases). Trimming removed 11 bases from V and 4 bases from J, with 20 bases in between. The CDR3 is made up of 14 amino acids. Germline CDR1 MNHNS, CDR2 SASEGT. The CDR3 loop is CACTQGGLFTEAFF. In DNA, the CDR3 is TGTGCCTGCACCCAGGGAGGTTTGTTCACTGAAGCTTTCTTT.

The chain links TRBV10-3 to TRBJ2-1; D is possibly TRBD2 (6 bases). Trimming stripped 4 bases from V and 2 bases from J, with 9 bases between. Germline-derived CDR1 and CDR2 are ENHRY and SYGVKD. The CDR3 spans 14 residues. Written as DNA, the CDR3 is TGTGCCATCAGTGGGGGACTTCCCTACAATGAGCAGTTCTTC. Translation: CAISGGLPYNEQFF.

Concerning this clone: The sample carries other DNA sequences with the same CDR3. The CDR3 loop reads CAWSVSDTQYF. Here the CDR3 DNA reads TGTGCCTGGAGTGTGTCGGATACGCAGTATTTT. The chain employs TRBV30 and TRBJ2-3; no clear D. This CDR3 is built from 11 residues. Germline V gene data show CDR1 as GTSNPN and CDR2 as SVGIG (reference sequence). V lost 0 bases to trimming and J lost 6 bases, with 4 bases between them.

The rearrangement uses TRBV13 and TRBJ2-2; 10 nucleotides align to TRBD2. V was pared by 2 bases and J by 5 bases, with 11 bases of the junction left unmatched. Germline lookup yields CDR1 PRHDT and CDR2 FYEKMQ (reference sequence). The CDR3 loop spans 18 amino acids. In DNA, the CDR3 is TGTGCCAGCAGCTTACAGAGCGGGAGGGCATATGGGACCGGGGAGCTGTTTTTT. Protein product: CASSLQSGRAYGTGELFF.

This clone turned up a few times. V is TRBV29-1 and J is TRBJ2-2; TRBD1 might be the D (6 bases). Germline CDR1 reads SQVTM; CDR2 reads ANQGSEA. The V and J ends lost 5 bases and 2 bases respectively, with 12 bases between them. The CDR3 runs to 14 residues. The CDR3 DNA is TGCAGCGTTCGGTGGGGGCGAAACACCGGGGAGCTGTTTTTT. It translates to CSVRWGRNTGELFF.

This chain uses TRBV5-1 with TRBJ2-7, with 10 bases identical to TRBD2. Germline trimming cut 3 bases from V and 11 bases from J; bases unmatched to any gene: 11. The CDR3 has 14 residues. Per germline, CDR1 SGHRS and CDR2 YFSETQ. In nucleotides, the CDR3 is TGCGCCAGCAGCTCCCCGGGGACTAGCGCCCAAAAGTACTTC. It is translated as CASSSPGTSAQKYF.

The sample holds a few counts of this clone. This CDR3 reads CASRGDRGQDTQYF. The CDR3 DNA reads TGTGCCAGCAGAGGGGACAGGGGGCAAGATACGCAGTATTTT. The chain links TRBV5-4 to TRBJ2-3; 12 positions match TRBD1. This CDR3 comprises 14 residues. V shed 5 bases, J shed 5 bases, and the junction held 3 bases outside the gene matches. In germline, CDR1 is SGHNT, CDR2 YYREEE (reference sequence).